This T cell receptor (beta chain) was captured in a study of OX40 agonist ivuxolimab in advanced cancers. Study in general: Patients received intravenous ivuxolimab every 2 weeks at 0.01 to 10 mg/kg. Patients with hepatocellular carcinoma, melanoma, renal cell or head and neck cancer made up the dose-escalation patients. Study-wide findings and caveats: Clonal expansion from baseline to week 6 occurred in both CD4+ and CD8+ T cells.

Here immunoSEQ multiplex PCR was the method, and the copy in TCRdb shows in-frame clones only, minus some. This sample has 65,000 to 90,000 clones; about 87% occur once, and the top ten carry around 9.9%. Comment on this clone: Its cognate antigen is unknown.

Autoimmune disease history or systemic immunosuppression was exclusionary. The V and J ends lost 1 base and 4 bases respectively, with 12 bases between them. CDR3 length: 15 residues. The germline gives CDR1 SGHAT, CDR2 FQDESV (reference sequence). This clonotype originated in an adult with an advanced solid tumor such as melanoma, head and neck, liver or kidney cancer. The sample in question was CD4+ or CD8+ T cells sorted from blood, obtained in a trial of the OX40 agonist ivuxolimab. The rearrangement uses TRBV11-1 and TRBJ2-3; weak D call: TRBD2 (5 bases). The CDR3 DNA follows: TGTGCCAGCAGCTTAGTGGATCTAGCCTCAGATACGCAGTATTTT. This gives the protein CASSLVDLASDTQYF. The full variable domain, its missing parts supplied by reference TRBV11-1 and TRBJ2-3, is EAEVAQSPRYKITEKSQAVAFWCDPISGHATLYWYRQILGQGPELLVQFQDESVVDDSQLPKDRFSAERLKGVDSTLKIQPAELGDSAMYLCASSLVDLASDTQYFGPGTRLTVL.